The sample holds a few counts of the clone carrying this T cell receptor (beta chain). This entry comes from a study of blood T cells in healthy people across ages. With a J-beta primer mix and a sample-barcoded 5' primer, a second PCR ran about 7 to 12 cycles. Individual samples furnished no less than 3 million CDR3-containing paired-end reads apiece. TCRdb re-analysed the 5' RACE reads in MiXCR, keeping a single row per CDR3 protein. The top ten hold about 42% of the sample, which has around 800,000 distinct CDR3 sequences, approximately 55% seen once. Total RNA was extracted at no less than 5 micrograms per sample. Germline trimming cut 6 bases from V and 8 bases from J; bases unmatched to any gene: 6. The CDR3 spans 12 residues. Germline V gene data show CDR1 as SGHDT and CDR2 as YYEEEE.

This clonotype was sampled from an elderly man in good health. Input material: blood. The rearrangement uses TRBV5-6 and TRBJ1-2; 8 bases match TRBD1. Here the CDR3 DNA reads TGTGCCAGCATTGGGACAGGTTACGGCTACACCTTC. This encodes CASIGTGYGYTF.